These T cell receptor beta chains were read from a single sample in a study of T cell responses to AZD1222 COVID-19 vaccine. Some clones are missing from TCRdb's copy, which holds only in-frame ones; the method was immunoSEQ multiplex PCR. The sample yields 180,000 or so clones, approximately 92% seen once. Specimen: peripheral blood, collected on day 0 of AZD1222 vaccination. The receptors stem from an adult in good health. Both conserved end residues are trimmed from each CDR3. Each record gives: CDR3 length, D gene, V gene, clone size, J gene, CDR3 protein. The D gene is left open where the match is weak. Not all rows give a size; the values are once, few, many and, for expanded clones, a class.

>12|TRBD2|TRBV11-2|-|TRBJ2-7
ASSLEGLAGEQY
>13|-|TRBV29-1|-|TRBJ2-1
SVELASSSYNEQF
>12|-|TRBV6-1|medium-sized|TRBJ2-7
ASSEGDNHYEQY
>12|-|TRBV5-1|-|TRBJ1-1
ASSLESRGTEAF
>17|-|TRBV11-2|-|TRBJ2-4
ASSLYRAPGASSKNIQY
>13|-|TRBV4-1|once|TRBJ1-6
ASSQPTGTNSPLH
>13|-|TRBV6-4|-|TRBJ1-1
ASRRHGIANTEAF
>10|-|TRBV11-2|-|TRBJ2-2
ASSKNTGELF
>13|TRBD1|TRBV6-5|-|TRBJ1-2
ASSYDWDSARGYT
>13|-|TRBV20-1|-|TRBJ1-1
SASHHRSFGTEAF
>11|TRBD1|TRBV30|few|TRBJ1-5
AWATGGRQPQH
>10|-|TRBV6-5|-|TRBJ1-1
ASTPGGGEAF
>11|-|TRBV10-2|-|TRBJ1-1
ASSVSPNTEAF
>12|-|TRBV6-5|-|TRBJ1-3
ATFSQGSGNTIY
>19|TRBD2|TRBV3-1/TRBV3-2|-|TRBJ2-1
ASSQELVVGRGLAGYNEQF
>11|-|TRBV2|once|TRBJ2-5
ASSGDSQETQY
>13|-|TRBV4-2|-|TRBJ1-4
ASSRRRDTDEKLF
>14|-|TRBV27|-|TRBJ2-2
ASSFSIASYTGELF
>16|TRBD1|TRBV9|-|TRBJ2-6
ASSPGGTGSSGANVLT
>11|-|TRBV19|-|TRBJ1-2
ASSFRASYGYT
>11|-|TRBV12-3/TRBV12-4|-|TRBJ1-1
ASSRTQNTEAF
>13|-|TRBV21-1|-|TRBJ2-2
ASSPRQAVVRELF
>13|-|TRBV10-1|-|TRBJ2-1
ASWLQGSSYNEQF
>13|TRBD1|TRBV6-5|-|TRBJ1-1
ASSDRGDMNTEAF
>13|TRBD2|TRBV5-1|-|TRBJ2-5
ASSLVSGREETQY
>12|-|TRBV5-1|-|TRBJ2-7
ASSSAGTPYEQY
>13|TRBD1|TRBV5-1|-|TRBJ1-1
ASSSVRQGGTEAF
>12|-|TRBV7-9|-|TRBJ2-6
ASSLGGSANVLT
>12|-|TRBV25-1|-|TRBJ2-1
ASSSRLAYNEQF
>13|TRBD2|TRBV19|once|TRBJ2-7
ASSVKAGFGYEQY
>9|-|TRBV30|-|TRBJ1-2
AWGDVYGYT
>15|TRBD2|TRBV28|once|TRBJ2-4
ASSLFRPGEGKNIQY
>12|-|TRBV9|-|TRBJ1-2
ASSGARQSYGYT
>11|-|TRBV7-9|-|TRBJ1-1
ASSRAGDLEAF
>13|-|TRBV7-8|-|TRBJ1-1
ASSRGGARDTEAF
>13|TRBD1|TRBV6-5|-|TRBJ1-2
ASNKAGTANYGYT
>9|-|TRBV20-1|-|TRBJ2-7
SVSGNNEQY
>12|-|TRBV7-9|-|TRBJ1-2
ASSLVGGADGYT
>9|-|TRBV6-5|-|TRBJ1-1
ASSRTVEAF
>13|TRBD2|TRBV27|-|TRBJ2-1
ASSLSAQRESEQF
>12|TRBD2|TRBV28|-|TRBJ2-7
ASSLTSGSVEQY
>13|-|TRBV3-1/TRBV3-2|-|TRBJ2-7
ASSQPGKQAYEQY
>13|TRBD2|TRBV5-1|-|TRBJ2-1
ASSLGLAGVNEQF
>9|-|TRBV12-3/TRBV12-4|-|TRBJ1-1
ASTPDREPF
>13|-|TRBV6-5|-|TRBJ1-6
ASNSFGEYSSPLH
>13|-|TRBV5-5|-|TRBJ1-5
ASSLEAYGNQPQH
>15|TRBD1|TRBV18|-|TRBJ2-1
ASSPPSGEQGKNEQF
>13|-|TRBV28|-|TRBJ1-1
ASSTPRTTGLKAF
>11|-|TRBV5-1|-|TRBJ1-2
ASSFRVPDGYT
>12|TRBD1|TRBV2|-|TRBJ1-1
ASRVEQGDTEAF
>11|-|TRBV19|-|TRBJ1-2
ASSRAANYGYT
>12|-|TRBV7-9|-|TRBJ2-1
ASSPRDWHNEQF
>14|-|TRBV7-6|-|TRBJ2-2
ASSLAFLANTGELF
>15|TRBD2|TRBV5-1|-|TRBJ2-5
ASSRGTRHDGGETQY